Reported below is one TCR beta chain. This specimen belongs to a study of monozygotic twins with inflammatory bowel disease. TCRdb reprocessed the 5' RACE reads, keeping one entry per CDR3 protein, no DNA. There are hundreds of thousands of distinct CDR3 sequences in the sample, with 5.6% held by the top ten. Per the germline V gene, CDR1 is SGHTA and CDR2 is FQGNSA. CDR3 length: 16 amino acids. Input material: blood. This chain joins TRBV7-2 and TRBJ2-1; TCRdb selects TRBD2, and the lack of DNA leaves this call unchecked. The sequence derives from a human donor with ulcerative colitis or Crohn's disease, or a healthy co-twin of an affected twin (not recorded which). The CDR3 spells CASSLGVSGTVYEQFF.